These 32 T cell receptor beta chains originate from one sample sequenced in a study of regulatory T cells in long-lasting Graves disease. Arm-PCR with iRepertoire HTBI primers amplified the CDR3 regions for these TCR beta libraries. TCRdb itself ran the multiplex PCR reads through MiXCR, one entry per CDR3 protein. The sample includes more than 300,000 distinct CDR3 sequences, around 15% seen only once; the top ten take 20%. Time point specified: newly diagnosed GD, antithyroid drugs for less than 3 months. PBMC RNA was the source of the TCR library. These data were also filed under a second study, of T cells in Graves' hyperthyroidism and ophthalmopathy.

The material was peripheral blood mononuclear cells (PBMCs), obtained at new diagnosis, from a patient treated with antithyroid drugs. All receptors derive from a young woman with Graves disease.

This clonotype has a count of ten or more. The chain joins TRBV14 to TRBJ1-1; 10 nucleotides agree with TRBD1. The CDR3 covers 16 residues. Germline CDR1 and CDR2: SGHDN and FVKESK. With 1 base clipped from V and 7 bases from J, the junction kept 9 bases outside the gene matches. CDR3 DNA sequence: TGTGCCAGCAGCCAAGTTGGGGGTGACAGGGGGCGTGAAGCTTTCTTT. Protein product: CASSQVGGDRGREAFF. The full variable domain, its missing parts supplied by reference TRBV14 and TRBJ1-1, is EAGVTQFPSHSVIEKGQTVTLRCDPISGHDNLYWYRRVMGKEIKFLLHFVKESKQDESGMPNNRFLAERTGGTYSTLKVQPAELEDSGVYFCASSQVGGDRGREAFFGQGTRLTVV.

This clonotype was detected once. CDR3 in amino acids: CSVVLAGVGDEQYF. DNA of the CDR3: TGCAGCGTTGTTTTAGCGGGAGTGGGGGACGAGCAGTACTTC. The rearrangement links TRBV29-1 to TRBJ2-7, with 9 positions matching TRBD2. The CDR3 extends over 14 amino acids. Unmatched junction bases numbered 9, after V lost 4 bases and J lost 5 bases. Germline assignment: CDR1 SQVTM and CDR2 ANQGSEA.

This clonotype was picked up one time. The chain is built from TRBV19 and TRBJ1-5; D not certain. V lost 1 base, J lost 2 bases, and 12 bases lay in between. Germline V gene sequence: CDR1 LNHDA, CDR2 SQIVND (reference sequence). The CDR3 contains 16 residues. CDR3: CASSIGAIHGNQPQHF. The CDR3 bases are TGTGCCAGTAGTATAGGAGCGATCCACGGCAATCAGCCCCAGCATTTT.

This clonotype appeared many times. The V call is TRBV27, the J call TRBJ2-7; 7 nucleotides match TRBD1. Germline-derived CDR1 and CDR2 are MNHEY and SMNVEV (reference sequence). This CDR3 is built from 12 residues. The J segment lost 6 bases and the V segment lost 5 bases, leaving 4 bases of the junction unmatched. The CDR3 here is CASSQQGFEQYF. The CDR3 nucleotides read TGTGCCAGCAGTCAACAGGGGTTCGAGCAGTACTTC.

In its sample, this clonotype was seen many times. The chain combines TRBV10-3 with TRBJ1-1, with a weak D call TRBD1 (5 bases). V gave up 7 bases and J gave up 0 bases, with 12 bases separating them. Germline CDR1 reads ENHRY; CDR2 reads SYGVKD. This CDR3 region has 14 residues. CDR3 protein: CAINRTRMNTEAFF. The CDR3 DNA reads TGTGCCATCAACAGGACCCGAATGAACACTGAAGCTTTCTTT.

There are a few counts of this clonotype. The rearrangement links TRBV15 to TRBJ1-1; tentative D call: TRBD1 (6 bases). Per germline, CDR1 LNHNV and CDR2 YYDKDF (reference sequence). The CDR3 is 15 amino acids. Trimming pared 4 bases from V and 1 base from J, leaving 13 bases between. The CDR3 protein is CATSTPRTANTEAFF. The CDR3, as DNA: TGTGCCACCAGCACCCCAAGGACAGCGAACACTGAAGCTTTCTTT. Full variable domain (remainder filled in from reference TRBV15 and TRBJ1-1): DAMVIQNPRYQVTQFGKPVTLSCSQTLNHNVMYWYQQKSSQAPKLLFHYYDKDFNNEADTPDNFQSRRPNTSFCFLDIRSPGLGDTAMYLCATSTPRTANTEAFFGQGTRLTVV.

This clonotype has at least ten counts. This chain connects TRBV5-1 to TRBJ1-1, with D unresolved. V was cut by 1 base and J by 8 bases, with 9 bases left in between. Per the germline V gene, CDR1 is SGHRS and CDR2 is YFSETQ. The CDR3 loop spans 12 amino acids. This CDR3 is CASSLYSSEAFF. For the CDR3, the DNA is TGCGCCAGCAGCTTGTACAGTTCCGAAGCTTTCTTT.

This clonotype was found many times. V gene TRBV3-1 combines with J gene TRBJ1-1; 7 nucleotides align to TRBD1. After removal of 4 bases from V and 6 bases from J, the junction contained 11 bases not matched to a gene. Germline lookup yields CDR1 LGHDT and CDR2 YNNKEL (reference sequence). The CDR3 runs to 15 residues. CDR3 coding DNA: TGTGCCAGCAGCCCCCTCGGAGGGGGCGCCCCTGAAGCTTTCTTT. Encoded protein: CASSPLGGGAPEAFF.

This clonotype was seen many times. The chain has TRBV28 and TRBJ2-1; tentative D call: TRBD2 (5 bases). Between the trimmed V and J ends, which lost 6 bases and 6 bases, there was a span of 18 bases. CDR1 is MDHEN and CDR2 is SYDVKM in the germline V gene. The length of the CDR3 is 15 residues. CDR3 loop: CASRPTKLGSNEQFF. The CDR3 nucleotides are TGTGCCAGCAGGCCCACGAAACTAGGGTCCAATGAGCAGTTCTTC.

This clonotype was seen ten or more times. This chain uses TRBV10-3 with TRBJ2-2; D is possibly TRBD1 (6 bases). This CDR3 comprises 16 residues. V dropped 3 bases and J dropped 2 bases, with 13 bases sitting between them. Germline V lookup: CDR1 ENHRY, CDR2 SYGVKD. CDR3 sequence: CAISDADRINTGELFF. CDR3 nucleotide sequence: TGTGCCATCAGTGACGCGGACAGAATTAACACCGGGGAGCTGTTTTTT.

This clonotype was seen at least ten times. V and J are TRBV7-9 and TRBJ2-3, with D unresolved. CDR1 is SEHNR, CDR2 FQNEAQ, per germline (reference sequence). V lost 4 bases, J lost 4 bases, and 15 bases lay in between. The CDR3 extends over 15 amino acids. CDR3: CASSSGIGGADTQYF. In DNA form, the CDR3 reads TGTGCCAGCAGCTCCGGAATAGGTGGCGCAGATACGCAGTATTTT.

In its sample, this clonotype was seen many times. V gene TRBV6-1 combines with J gene TRBJ2-1; weak D call: TRBD2 (5 bases). The CDR3 has 16 residues. Germline lookup yields CDR1 MNHNS and CDR2 SASEGT. V shed 6 bases and J shed 0 bases, with 15 bases lying between them. The CDR3 region has the DNA TGTGCCAGCAGGGGATCGGGGTGGAGCTCCTACAATGAGCAGTTCTTC. Translation gives CASRGSGWSSYNEQFF.

This clonotype was counted ten times or more. The chain employs TRBV28 and TRBJ2-2; 9 bases are shared with TRBD1. The CDR3 length is 14 residues. The J segment lost 5 bases and the V segment lost 10 bases, leaving 8 bases of the junction unmatched. The germline V gene encodes CDR1 MDHEN and CDR2 SYDVKM. The CDR3 is CATLGQGWTGELFF. CDR3 DNA sequence: TGTGCCACCCTGGGACAGGGATGGACCGGGGAGCTGTTTTTT.

This clonotype occurred a few times. The chain couples TRBV5-6 to TRBJ1-1, with 7 bases matching TRBD1. The CDR3 contains 15 residues. Trimming took 4 bases from V and 2 from J; bases not matched to a gene: 8. Germline V lookup: CDR1 SGHDT, CDR2 YYEEEE. CDR3 residues: CASSPLGQRNTEAFF. CDR3 coding DNA: TGTGCCAGCAGCCCCTTGGGACAGAGAAACACTGAAGCTTTCTTT.

Regarding this clonotype: The junction shows a germline mismatch at one end, possibly a read error. V usage is TRBV7-8 and J usage is TRBJ1-6; D gene ambiguous. The CDR3 has 13 amino acids. Per the germline V gene, CDR1 is SGHVS and CDR2 is FQNEAQ. The CDR3 region is CASSLDPQAPPHF. For the CDR3, the DNA is TGTGCCAGCAGCTTAGATCCCCAGGCACCCCCCCACTTT.

This clonotype was seen many times. J is TRBJ1-1 and V is TRBV7-2; 9 bases map to TRBD1. This CDR3 region has 15 residues. The germline CDR1 and CDR2 sequences are SGHTA and FQGNSA. Trimming at V came to 5 bases and at J to 1 base, leaving 5 bases not matched to a gene. The CDR3, as DNA: TGTGCCAGCAGCATTATGGGACAGGGGAACACTGAAGCTTTCTTT. Translated: CASSIMGQGNTEAFF.

This clonotype was recorded a few times. The V gene is TRBV19, the J gene TRBJ1-1; D unresolved. V lost 1 base to trimming and J lost 2 bases, with 20 bases between them. There are 18 residues in the CDR3. Germline-derived CDR1 and CDR2 are LNHDA and SQIVND (reference sequence). Written as DNA, the CDR3 is TGTGCCAGTAGTATAGCCGTAGGCACCCACTACCAAAACACTGAAGCTTTCTTT. Protein: CASSIAVGTHYQNTEAFF.

The V call is TRBV10-3, the J call TRBJ2-7, with D unclear. In germline, CDR1 is ENHRY, CDR2 SYGVKD. This CDR3 comprises 11 residues. Trimming cost V 9 bases and J 0 bases, with 6 bases left between them. CDR3 loop: CAIGNSYEQYF. CDR3 nucleotides: TGTGCCATAGGCAACTCCTACGAGCAGTACTTC.

This clonotype was picked up a small number of times. The genes are TRBV29-1 and TRBJ2-1; no definite D call. Germline CDR1 is SQVTM and CDR2 is ANQGSEA. Trimming stripped 5 bases from V and 4 bases from J, with 9 bases between. This CDR3 has 12 residues. The CDR3 DNA reads as TGCAGCGTTTCCCCGCCTTACAATGAGCAGTTCTTC. Translating it yields CSVSPPYNEQFF.

This clonotype was picked up a small number of times. The J gene is TRBJ2-5, the V gene TRBV29-1; perhaps TRBD2 as D (7 bases). This CDR3 has 16 residues. Germline CDR1 SQVTM, CDR2 ANQGSEA. Trimming took off 4 bases at V and 5 bases at J, with 23 bases between the two ends. Here the CDR3 DNA reads TGCAGCGTTGTTTACGACGGGGGGCCGTTATTCGAGACCCAGTACTTC. Translation gives CSVVYDGGPLFETQYF.

The rearrangement joins TRBV12-5 to TRBJ2-1; 7 bases line up with TRBD1. CDR3 length: 15 residues. J lost 3 bases, V lost 6 bases, and 8 bases had no gene match. In germline, CDR1 is LGHNT, CDR2 FRNRAP. In DNA, the CDR3 is TGTGCTAGTGGGCAAGACAGGGCTAACTACAATGAGCAGTTCTTC. Translation: CASGQDRANYNEQFF. The full variable domain, in which reference TRBV12-5 and TRBJ2-1 provide the parts outside the CDR3, is DARVTQTPRHKVTEMGQEVTMRCQPILGHNTVFWYRQTMMQGLELLAYFRNRAPLDDSGMPKDRFSAEMPDATLATLKIQPSEPRDSAVYFCASGQDRANYNEQFFGPGTRLTVL.

The chain joins TRBV7-2 to TRBJ2-2; TRBD1 matches at 9 bases. Germline lookup yields CDR1 SGHTA and CDR2 FQGNSA. This CDR3 has 15 amino acids. V lost 5 bases to trimming and J lost 6 bases; unmatched junction nucleotides: 7. The CDR3 nucleotides are TGTGCCAGCAGCCGACAGGGGGGTATCCCCGGGGAGCTGTTTTTT. Protein sequence: CASSRQGGIPGELFF.

The chain carries TRBV5-6 and TRBJ2-1; a possible D gene is TRBD2 (5 bases). Trimming pared 5 bases from V and 7 bases from J, leaving 10 bases between. Germline V gives CDR1 SGHDT, CDR2 YYEEEE. There are 12 residues in the CDR3. CDR3 sequence reads: CASSKLVNEQFF. In DNA form, the CDR3 reads TGTGCCAGCAGTAAACTAGTGAATGAGCAGTTCTTC.

This clonotype has a count of ten or more. The chain employs TRBV5-1 and TRBJ1-1; 7 bases are a match to TRBD1. The CDR3 loop spans 16 amino acids. Germline-derived CDR1 and CDR2 are SGHRS and YFSETQ. Trimming removed 0 bases from V and 3 bases from J; junction bases left unmatched: 8. The DNA of the CDR3 is TGCGCCAGCAGCTTGGAGGGGGCAGGGGAGGACACTGAAGCTTTCTTT. It is translated as CASSLEGAGEDTEAFF.

V and J are TRBV6-2 or TRBV6-3 and TRBJ2-1; 12 nucleotides match TRBD2. CDR3 length: 15 amino acids. Per the germline V gene, CDR1 is MNHEY and CDR2 is SVGEGT. After removal of 6 bases from V and 2 bases from J, the junction contained 2 bases not matched to a gene. CDR3 nucleotides: TGTGCCAGCAGATCTAGCGGGGGGGCCTACAATGAGCAGTTCTTC. Amino acid sequence: CASRSSGGAYNEQFF.

This clonotype was observed at least ten times. The chain carries TRBV7-3 and TRBJ2-3; D is unresolved. CDR3 length: 15 residues. V was trimmed by 0 bases and J by 1 base, leaving 8 bases between them. CDR1 and CDR2 (germline): SGHTA, FQGTGA. DNA for the CDR3: TGTGCCAGCAGCTTAACCGGAGCGCGCACAGATACGCAGTATTTT. Residues: CASSLTGARTDTQYF.

The table lists this clonotype with a few counts. The chain joins TRBV4-1 to TRBJ1-6; possibly TRBD1 for D (6 bases). This CDR3 has 14 residues. The germline gives CDR1 MGHRA, CDR2 YSYEKL. Trimming pared 8 bases from V and 4 bases from J, leaving 12 bases between. The CDR3 bases are TGCGCCAGCCAGGGGATGAGTTATAATTCACCCCTCCACTTT. This sequence encodes CASQGMSYNSPLHF.

Only one count was recorded for this clonotype. A much larger clone differs from this one at a single base, so this may be a read error. This is likely a read error, given that the CDR3 carries no conserved phenylalanine or tryptophan at its end. J is TRBJ2-3 and V is TRBV7-2; D is unclear. V was pared by 5 bases and J by 3 bases, with 9 bases between. The CDR3 covers 13 residues. Germline V lookup: CDR1 SGHTA, CDR2 FQGNSA. CDR3 loop: CASSPAATDTQYL. The CDR3 coding sequence is TGTGCCAGCAGCCCCGCGGCGACAGATACGCAGTATCTT.

A remark on this clonotype: One base away lies a much larger clone, so this may be a sequencing read error. The chain couples TRBV29-1 to TRBJ1-1; a weak D match, TRBD1 (6 bases). The germline V gene encodes CDR1 SQVTM and CDR2 ANQGSEA. The CDR3 extends over 12 amino acids. The CDR3 here is CSAGQTNTEAIF. In DNA form, the CDR3 reads TGCAGCGCCGGACAGACGAACACTGAAGCTATCTTT.

This clonotype was seen ten or more times. This sequence joins TRBV5-5 and TRBJ1-5; D is undetermined. Germline CDR1 reads SGHKS; CDR2 reads YYEKEE (reference sequence). This CDR3 has 14 amino acids. Trimming shortened V by 3 bases and J by 6 bases, and 13 bases separated the two germline ends. The DNA for the CDR3 is TGTGCCAGCAGCTCCAGACCAGAGACTCAGCCCCAGCATTTT. Protein: CASSSRPETQPQHF.

This clonotype was counted ten times or more. The rearrangement links TRBV3-1 to TRBJ1-4; D is unresolved. V was pared by 5 bases and J by 7 bases, with 5 bases between. Germline V gives CDR1 LGHDT, CDR2 YNNKEL (reference sequence). The CDR3 totals 11 residues. The DNA of the CDR3 is TGTGCCAGCAGCGATTTTGAAAAACTGTTTTTT. Its translation is CASSDFEKLFF.

This clonotype was seen a handful of times. The DNA of the CDR3 is TGTGCCAGCAGTTTGTCCGGGACAGGGGCACTGGAGACCCAGTACTTC. Encoded protein: CASSLSGTGALETQYF. The V gene is TRBV2, the J gene TRBJ2-5, with 10 positions matching TRBD1. The CDR3 runs 16 residues. From germline, CDR1 is SNHLY and CDR2 FYNNEI. V dropped 5 bases and J dropped 5; count of bases not matched to a gene: 11.